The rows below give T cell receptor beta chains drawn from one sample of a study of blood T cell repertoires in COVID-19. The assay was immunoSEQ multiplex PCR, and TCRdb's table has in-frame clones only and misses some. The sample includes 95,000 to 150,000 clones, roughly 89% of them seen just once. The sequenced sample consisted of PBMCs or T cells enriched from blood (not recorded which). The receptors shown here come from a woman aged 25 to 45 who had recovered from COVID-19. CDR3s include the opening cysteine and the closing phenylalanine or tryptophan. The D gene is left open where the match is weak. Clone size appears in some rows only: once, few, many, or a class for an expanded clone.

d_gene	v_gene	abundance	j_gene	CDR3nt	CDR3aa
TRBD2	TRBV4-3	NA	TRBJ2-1	TGCGCCAGCAGGAGCGGGAGCTCCTACAATGAGCAGTTCTTC	CASRSGSSYNEQFF
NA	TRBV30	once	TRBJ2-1	TGTGCCTGGAATACCGGGAGTCGAGGGGATGAGCAGTTCTTC	CAWNTGSRGDEQFF
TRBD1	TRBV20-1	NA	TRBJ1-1	TGCAGTGCTAGTCCGACAGGGGGAGGCACTGAAGCTTTCTTT	CSASPTGGGTEAFF
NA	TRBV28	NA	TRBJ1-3	TGTGCCAGCAGAGTAGGCAGACCTAGCTCTGGAAACACCATATATTTT	CASRVGRPSSGNTIYF
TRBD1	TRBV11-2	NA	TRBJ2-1	TGTGCCAGCAGCTCTGTGACAGGGAACTATTACAATGAGCAGTTCTTC	CASSSVTGNYYNEQFF
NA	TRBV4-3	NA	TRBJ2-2	TGCGCCAGCAGCCAAGCGGTCACCGGGGAGCTGTTTTTT	CASSQAVTGELFF
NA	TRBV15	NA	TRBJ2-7	TGTGCCACCAGCAGAGACCTAGGGAGGGGGGCCTCCTACGAGCAGTACTTC	CATSRDLGRGASYEQYF
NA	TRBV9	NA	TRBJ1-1	TGTGCCAGCAGCCTCCGCAGGGACACTGAAGCTTTCTTT	CASSLRRDTEAFF
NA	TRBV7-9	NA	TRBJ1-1	TGTGCCAGCAGCTTAAGAGGAGGGGATGGGAAAACTGAAGCTTTCTTT	CASSLRGGDGKTEAFF
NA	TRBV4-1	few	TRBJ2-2	TGCGCCAGCACCTCTCGGGGTCCCGGGGAGCTGTTTTTT	CASTSRGPGELFF
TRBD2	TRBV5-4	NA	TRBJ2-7	TGTGCCAGCAGCGGGGGTGGGACTAGCGGCCGGGGGCAGTACTTC	CASSGGGTSGRGQYF
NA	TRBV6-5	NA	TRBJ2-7	TGTGCCAGCAGTTACACCTACAGCTTCAGCTCCTACGAGCAGTACTTC	CASSYTYSFSSYEQYF
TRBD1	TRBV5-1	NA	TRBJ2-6	TGCGCCAGCAGCTCGGGACAGGGCTCACTCTCTGGGGCCAACGTCCTGACTTTC	CASSSGQGSLSGANVLTF
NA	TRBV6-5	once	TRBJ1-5	TGTGCCAGCAGTTATGACAACTCCCATCAGCCCCAGCATTTT	CASSYDNSHQPQHF
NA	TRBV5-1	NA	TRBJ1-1	TGCGCCAGCAGCTTGGCCAACGGGGGAGAGGCTTTCTTT	CASSLANGGEAFF
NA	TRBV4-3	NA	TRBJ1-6	TGCGCCAGCAGCCAAGATTCAGGAGGAAGAAATTCACCCCTCCACTTT	CASSQDSGGRNSPLHF
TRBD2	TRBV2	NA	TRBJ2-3	TGTGCCAGCAGTGACCCCATCCTGGCGGGAGGGACCGATACGCAGTATTTT	CASSDPILAGGTDTQYF
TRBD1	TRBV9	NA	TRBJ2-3	TGTGCCAGCAGCGTAGTGGGGACAGGAGTTACGCAGTATTTT	CASSVVGTGVTQYF
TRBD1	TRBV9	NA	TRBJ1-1	TGTGCCAGCAGCGAGGGGGCGGCCACTGAAGCTTTCTTT	CASSEGAATEAFF
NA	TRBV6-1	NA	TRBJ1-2	TGTGCCAGCAGTGACAGTCCCTATGGCTACACCTTC	CASSDSPYGYTF
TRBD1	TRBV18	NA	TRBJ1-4	TGTGCCAGCTCACGCCGGGACAGTAATGAAAAACTGTTTTTT	CASSRRDSNEKLFF
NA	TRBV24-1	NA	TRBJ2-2	TGTGCCACCAGTAGCCGACTTCTGTCCGGGGAGCTGTTTTTT	CATSSRLLSGELFF
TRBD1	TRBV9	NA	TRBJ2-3	TGTGCCAGCAGCGTGGGTAGGGGGCGGGATACGCAGTATTTT	CASSVGRGRDTQYF
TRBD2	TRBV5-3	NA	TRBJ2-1	TGTGCCAGAAGCCACGGGACTAGCGGGAGGCCGAAATACAATGAGCAGTTCTTC	CARSHGTSGRPKYNEQFF
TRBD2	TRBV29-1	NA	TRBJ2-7	TGCAGCGTTGGTTCTAGCGGGAGTGGGGGGGAGCAGTACTTC	CSVGSSGSGGEQYF
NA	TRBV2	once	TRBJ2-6	TGTGCCAGCAATTCGCAGAGGGGGGCCAACGTCCTGACTTTC	CASNSQRGANVLTF
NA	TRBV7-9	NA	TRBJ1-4	TGTGCCAGCAGCAAAAGGACAGCAACTAATGAAAAACTGTTTTTT	CASSKRTATNEKLFF
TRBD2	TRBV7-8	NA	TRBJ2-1	TGTGCCAGCAGTTTGAGACTAGCGGAGATCAATGAGCAGTTCTTC	CASSLRLAEINEQFF
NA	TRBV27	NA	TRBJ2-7	TGTGCCAGCAGGGGGCTAATATCCTACGAGCAGTACTTC	CASRGLISYEQYF
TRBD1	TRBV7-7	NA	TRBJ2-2	TGTGCCAGCAGCACACGGACAGGACCGAACACCGGGGAGCTGTTTTTT	CASSTRTGPNTGELFF
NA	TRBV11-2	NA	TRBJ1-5	TGTGCCAGCAGCCCGTCCAGGTACAATCAGCCCCAGCATTTT	CASSPSRYNQPQHF
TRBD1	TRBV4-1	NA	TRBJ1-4	TGCGCCAGCAGCCGGGCCGGGACAGGGTCTGCGGGTAATGAAAAACTGTTTTTT	CASSRAGTGSAGNEKLFF
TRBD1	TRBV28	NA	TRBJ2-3	TGTGCCAGCAGGGAGACAGGGTCGCGAGATACGCAGTATTTT	CASRETGSRDTQYF
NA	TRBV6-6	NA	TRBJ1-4	TGTGCCAGCAGGTACTGGGACACCTCGGGCGAAAAACTGTTTTTT	CASRYWDTSGEKLFF
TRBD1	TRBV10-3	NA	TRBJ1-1	TGTGCCATCACCCCGGGACAGGGGGATCGTACTGAAGCTTTCTTT	CAITPGQGDRTEAFF
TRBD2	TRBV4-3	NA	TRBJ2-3	TGCGCCAGCAGCCAAGCCCTTCTCTCTAGCGGGAGTTGGGCAGATACGCAGTATTTT	CASSQALLSSGSWADTQYF
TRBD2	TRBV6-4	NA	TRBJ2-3	TGTGCCAGCAGTGACGGGGGGGGAGGAACCACAGATACGCAGTATTTT	CASSDGGGGTTDTQYF
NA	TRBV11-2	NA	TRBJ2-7	TGTGCCAGCAGCTTAGGTTCAGGGACCTACGAGCAGTACTTC	CASSLGSGTYEQYF
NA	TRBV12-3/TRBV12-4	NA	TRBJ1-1	TGTGCCAGCAAGAAAGCCACTGAAGCTTTCTTT	CASKKATEAFF
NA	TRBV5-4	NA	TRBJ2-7	TGTGCCAGCAGCTTCAAGGAGCGGTACGAGCAGTACTTC	CASSFKERYEQYF
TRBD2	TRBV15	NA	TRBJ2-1	TGTGCCACCAGCAGAGACAGAATAAGACTAGCGGGGAACAATGAGCAGTTCTTC	CATSRDRIRLAGNNEQFF
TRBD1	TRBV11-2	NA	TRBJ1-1	TGTGCCAGCAGCTTGAGACAGGGCGTGAACACTGAAGCTTTCTTT	CASSLRQGVNTEAFF
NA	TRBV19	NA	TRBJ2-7	TGTGCCAGTAGTAGCCAACCGGGACTCGCCTACGAGCAGTACTTC	CASSSQPGLAYEQYF
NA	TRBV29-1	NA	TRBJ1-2	TGCAGCGTTGAACAAGGGGAAGTGTATGGCTACACCTTC	CSVEQGEVYGYTF
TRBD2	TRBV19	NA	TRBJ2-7	TGTGCCAGTAGCTCTCGGCGGCTAGCGGATTACGAGCAGTACTTC	CASSSRRLADYEQYF
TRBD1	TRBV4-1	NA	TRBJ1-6	TGCGCCAGCAGCCAGAGACAGGGGGGTAATTCACCCCTCCACTTT	CASSQRQGGNSPLHF
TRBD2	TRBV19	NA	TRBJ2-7	TGTGCCAGTAGTATTTCGGCTAGCGGGAGCTACGAGCAGTACTTC	CASSISASGSYEQYF
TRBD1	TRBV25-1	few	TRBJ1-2	TGTGCCAGCAGTTTGGGACAGGGGGCCTATGGCTACACCTTC	CASSLGQGAYGYTF
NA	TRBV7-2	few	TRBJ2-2	TGTGCCAGCAGCTTTAGACTAGTGGGGCTCACCGGGGAGCTGTTTTTT	CASSFRLVGLTGELFF
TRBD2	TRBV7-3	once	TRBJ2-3	TGTGCCAGCAGCTTAAAGGGACTAGCGGGAGTTGGGGATACGCAGTATTTT	CASSLKGLAGVGDTQYF
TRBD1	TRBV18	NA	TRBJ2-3	TGTGCCAGCTCCGCTTCACAGGGGGCCTTCGGGGATACGCAGTATTTT	CASSASQGAFGDTQYF